This TCR beta chain was obtained from a study of blood T cell repertoires in COVID-19. Germline V CDR1 and CDR2: SGHTA, FQGTGA. Deletions cut 7 bases from V and 5 bases from J, with 18 bases between. The CDR3 has 14 amino acids. The protocol was immunoSEQ multiplex PCR, while the TCRdb copy is restricted to in-frame clones and leaves out a portion. The sample contains 30,000 to 35,000 clones, roughly 85% of which appear only once. Sequenced: peripheral blood. The rearrangement links TRBV7-3 to TRBJ2-7; no definite D call. The TCR was taken from a human donor with acute or convalescent COVID-19. The donor label of this sample is uncertain. The CDR3 DNA reads as TGTGCCAGCACCACTCCCACCTCGGTCCACGAGCAGTACTTC. It is translated as CASTTPTSVHEQYF.